This T cell receptor (beta chain) was captured by sequencing in a study of T-cell reconstitution after alpha-beta-depleted transplantation in children. Whole-study findings and limits: One year post-transplant, T-cell counts and diversity were largely derived from T cells produced anew. Several hundred rapidly expanded clones from non-depleted graft cells reportedly supplied alpha-beta T cells about two months post-transplant.

The CDR3 is made up of 19 amino acids. Germline V gene sequence: CDR1 SGHVS, CDR2 FQNEAQ. The V end was cut by 1 base, the J end by 0 bases, with 19 bases between. A few counts support this clonotype. Antigen specificity is unknown. Library preparation (for TCRbeta) was performed with unique molecular identifiers. TCRdb re-derived calls from the PCR reads in MiXCR, one entry per CDR3 protein. This sample has over 85,000 distinct CDR3 sequences, with less than 6% found just once. The receptor was derived from a female patient aged 2 to 10 who had a stem cell transplant for Fanconi anemia, so the T cells may come from the graft donor. The chain uses TRBV7-8 and TRBJ2-1; TRBD2 is a possible D gene (6 bases). The specimen was PBMCs, mostly from graft donor cells, collected 60 days after TCRalphabeta/CD19-depleted stem cell transplant. The CDR3 protein is CASSLGVDFRRGSYNEQFF. For the CDR3, the DNA is TGTGCCAGCAGCTTAGGGGTTGATTTCAGGCGGGGCTCCTACAATGAGCAGTTCTTC.